In its sample, the clone carrying this T cell receptor (beta chain) was seen a few times. The junction shows a germline mismatch at one end, possibly a read error. This entry is derived from a study of early T cells in non-severe SARS-CoV-2 infection. The CDR3 is 14 residues long. Each CDR3 protein gets one entry after TCRdb re-called the 5' RACE reads with MiXCR. Altogether 80,000 to 95,000 distinct CDR3 sequences are present, roughly 17% being singletons, with the ten largest covering approximately 5.1%. This material consisted of whole blood, taken at baseline. This clonotype was sampled from an adult who was a healthcare worker with PCR-confirmed SARS-CoV-2 infection or an uninfected control (not recorded which). This chain links TRBV12-3 or TRBV12-4 with TRBJ1-1, with a tentative D call TRBD1 (5 bases). CDR3 nucleotide sequence: TGTGCCAGCAGTCCACAAGCAGGGAACACTGAAGTTTTCTTT. It codes for CASSPQAGNTEVFF.